These 28 T cell receptor beta chains were all obtained from the same sample, sequenced in a study of blood T cell repertoires in COVID-19. Clones were sequenced by immunoSEQ multiplex PCR, and TCRdb holds only the in-frame ones, with some missing. The table lists around 100,000 clones, roughly 80% of them singletons. The material sequenced was peripheral blood. These receptors all come from a human donor in a cohort sampled during active COVID-19.

The CDR3 spells CASSFIAGGSYEQYF. Written as DNA, the CDR3 is TGTGCCAGCAGCTTTATAGCGGGAGGGAGCTACGAGCAGTACTTC. This rearrangement joins TRBV5-4 to TRBJ2-7; 11 bases are a match to TRBD2. Per germline, CDR1 SGHNT and CDR2 YYREEE (reference sequence). The CDR3 runs 15 residues. V trimming: 2 bases; J trimming: 3 bases; junction bases outside the gene matches: 4.

The chain joins TRBV7-2 to TRBJ2-7; 9 nucleotides align to TRBD2. V lost 4 bases and J lost 0; bases outside the gene matches: 1. There are 14 residues in the CDR3. Germline CDR1 SGHTA, CDR2 FQGNSA. CDR3 sequence: CASSSSGASYEQYF. For the CDR3, the DNA is TGTGCCAGCAGCTCTAGCGGGGCCTCCTACGAGCAGTACTTC.

This clone was detected once. This chain joins TRBV7-8 and TRBJ2-3; TRBD2 agrees at 16 bases. Germline V gene sequence: CDR1 SGHVS, CDR2 FQNEAQ. The CDR3 spans 19 residues. With 5 bases clipped from V and 2 bases from J, the junction kept 10 bases outside the gene matches. CDR3 bases: TGTGCCAGCAGCCTCCAACCGGGGACTAGCGGGAGGGCCACAGATACGCAGTATTTT. Residues: CASSLQPGTSGRATDTQYF.

This clone came up a few times. The chain recombines TRBV28 with TRBJ2-6, with D possibly TRBD1 on 5 matching bases. CDR1 is MDHEN and CDR2 is SYDVKM in the germline V gene. The CDR3 runs 15 residues. V was cut by 5 bases and J by 2 bases, with 10 bases left in between. The CDR3 loop is CASSLTRAGANVLTF. In DNA form, the CDR3 reads TGTGCCAGCAGTCTAACCAGGGCTGGGGCCAACGTCCTGACTTTC.

V gene TRBV13 combines with J gene TRBJ2-2; perhaps TRBD2 as D (6 bases). Germline loops: CDR1 PRHDT, CDR2 FYEKMQ (reference sequence). V was trimmed by 2 bases and J by 7 bases, leaving 14 bases between them. The CDR3 loop spans 15 amino acids. CDR3 in amino acids: CASSLPASVDGELFF. DNA of the CDR3: TGTGCCAGCAGCTTACCCGCTAGCGTGGACGGGGAGCTGTTTTTT.

The V call is TRBV5-5, the J call TRBJ2-3; 9 bases map to TRBD2. The germline V gene has CDR1 SGHKS and CDR2 YYEKEE (reference sequence). The CDR3 covers 15 residues. V lost 1 base and J lost 1; bases outside the gene matches: 1. In nucleotides, the CDR3 is TGTGCCAGCAGCTTGCGACTAGCGGGCACAGATACGCAGTATTTT. Protein sequence: CASSLRLAGTDTQYF.

In its sample, this clone was seen once. This chain joins TRBV19 and TRBJ2-6; D may be TRBD1 (5 bases). V dropped 5 bases and J dropped 2 bases, with 10 bases sitting between them. The germline V gene encodes CDR1 LNHDA and CDR2 SQIVND (reference sequence). The CDR3 covers 15 residues. CDR3: CASSVQGTGANVLTF. In nucleotides, the CDR3 is TGTGCCAGTAGTGTCCAGGGAACTGGGGCCAACGTCCTGACTTTC.

The V gene is TRBV7-8, the J gene TRBJ2-7; D gene uncertain. The CDR3 covers 13 residues. Germline lookup yields CDR1 SGHVS and CDR2 FQNEAQ. Trimming removed 5 bases from V and 0 bases from J, with 8 bases in between. The CDR3, as DNA: TGTGCCAGCAGCCATTCGAGCTCCTACGAGCAGTACTTC. Translation: CASSHSSSYEQYF. Filled out from reference TRBV7-8 and TRBJ2-7, the complete variable domain reads GAGVSQSPRYKVAKRGQDVALRCDPISGHVSLFWYQQALGQGPEFLTYFQNEAQLDKSGLPSDRFFAERPEGSVSTLKIQRTQQEDSAVYLCASSHSSSYEQYFGPGTRLTVT.

The CDR3 spells CASSDPGQGGNEQFF. As DNA, the CDR3 is TGTGCCAGTAGTGATCCGGGACAGGGAGGCAATGAGCAGTTCTTC. V is TRBV19 and J is TRBJ2-1, with 9 bases aligning to TRBD1. Per the germline V gene, CDR1 is LNHDA and CDR2 is SQIVND (reference sequence). There are 15 residues in the CDR3. V lost 5 bases to trimming and J lost 6 bases; unmatched junction nucleotides: 8.

V gene TRBV2 combines with J gene TRBJ2-5, with D possibly TRBD2 on 5 matching bases. Per germline, CDR1 SNHLY and CDR2 FYNNEI. V lost 9 bases to trimming and J lost 2 bases, with 22 bases between them. The CDR3 covers 16 residues. CDR3 sequence: CASKPNRGYHQETQYF. The CDR3 coding sequence is TGTGCCAGTAAACCTAATCGAGGGTACCATCAAGAGACCCAGTACTTC.

This chain connects TRBV4-1 to TRBJ2-4, with TRBD1 matching over 10 bases. Germline trimming cut 1 base from V and 7 bases from J; bases unmatched to any gene: 4. The germline CDR1 and CDR2 sequences are MGHRA and YSYEKL. CDR3 length equals 15 residues. The DNA of the CDR3 is TGCGCCAGCAGCCAAGGACAGGGGGCTACGAACATTCAGTACTTC. Translated, it gives CASSQGQGATNIQYF.

The gene calls are TRBV7-9 and TRBJ1-2, with 7 bases identical to TRBD1. CDR3 length: 16 amino acids. The junction had 15 bases not matched to a gene; V was cut back by 4 bases and J by 7 bases. Germline CDR1 reads SEHNR; CDR2 reads FQNEAQ (reference sequence). CDR3 bases: TGTGCCAGCAGCTCCCGACAGGGCAGGACCCGGGGTGGCTACACCTTC. It encodes CASSSRQGRTRGGYTF.

Comment on this clone: The junction does not match germline at one end; this may be a read error. The chain uses TRBV18 and TRBJ2-2; D might be TRBD1 (6 bases). Germline lookup yields CDR1 KGHSH and CDR2 LQKENI. The CDR3 spans 12 residues. The CDR3 nucleotides are TGTGCCAGCTCACCCACGACAGGACCTAACATCTTT. Its protein is CASSPTTGPNIF.

With regard to this clone: The identical CDR3 is also encoded by other nucleotide sequences in the sample. The rearrangement links TRBV19 to TRBJ2-2, with TRBD2 matching 13 bases. The V gene end was trimmed by 10 bases and the J gene end by 4 bases; junction bases not matched to a gene: 3. This CDR3 is 14 amino acids long. The germline CDR1 and CDR2 sequences are LNHDA and SQIVND (reference sequence). The CDR3 loop reads CATRTSGGTGELFF. The CDR3 DNA follows: TGTGCCACAAGGACTAGCGGGGGCACCGGGGAGCTGTTTTTT.

The genes are TRBV19 and TRBJ1-4; TRBD1 is a possible D gene (5 bases). Germline V gene lookup returns CDR1 LNHDA and CDR2 SQIVND (reference sequence). Between the trimmed V and J ends, which lost 7 bases and 4 bases, there was a span of 10 bases. The CDR3 contains 13 residues. CDR3 coding DNA: TGTGCCAGTACTTGGACATTTAATGAAAAACTGTTTTTT. Its translation is CASTWTFNEKLFF.

The chain recombines TRBV2 with TRBJ2-5, with 12 positions matching TRBD2. The V and J ends lost 3 bases and 0 bases, in that order; junction bases with no gene match: 5. Per germline, CDR1 SNHLY and CDR2 FYNNEI. The CDR3 totals 17 residues. The CDR3 sequence is CASSDPGTSGYQETQYF. The DNA for the CDR3 is TGTGCCAGCAGTGACCCCGGGACTAGCGGGTACCAAGAGACCCAGTACTTC.

V gene TRBV18 combines with J gene TRBJ1-1, with a tentative D call TRBD1 (6 bases). Germline lookup yields CDR1 KGHSH and CDR2 LQKENI. The V and J ends lost 6 bases and 6 bases respectively, with 17 bases between them. CDR3 length equals 14 residues. The CDR3 DNA reads as TGTGCCAGCTCCCGGCGGGGGGCTGACCCTGAAGCTTTCTTT. The encoded protein is CASSRRGADPEAFF.

The chain employs TRBV3-1 (or the pseudogene TRBV3-2) and TRBJ1-2, with 11 bases fitting TRBD1. The length of the CDR3 is 12 residues. Trimming took 6 bases from V and 7 from J; bases not matched to a gene: 1. Germline values: CDR1 LGHDT, CDR2 YNNKEL (reference sequence). The CDR3 sequence is CASRGTGGGYTF. CDR3 bases: TGTGCCAGCAGGGGGACAGGGGGTGGCTACACCTTC.

The chain recombines TRBV3-1 (or the pseudogene TRBV3-2) with TRBJ2-5; D is ambiguous. The germline V gene encodes CDR1 LGHDT and CDR2 YNNKEL (reference sequence). Trimming stripped 0 bases from V and 3 bases from J, with 11 bases between. This CDR3 has 15 amino acids. The CDR3 DNA reads as TGTGCCAGCAGCCAAGATCGACTCGCCGAAGAGACCCAGTACTTC. Translation: CASSQDRLAEETQYF.

CDR3 nucleotide sequence: TGTGCCAGCAGCTTACAGGGGGCCAACACTGAAGCTTTCTTT. Residues: CASSLQGANTEAFF. The V gene is TRBV5-4, the J gene TRBJ1-1; 9 bases match TRBD1. Per the germline V gene, CDR1 is SGHNT and CDR2 is YYREEE (reference sequence). The CDR3 has 14 amino acids. The junction had 1 base not matched to a gene; V was cut back by 2 bases and J by 2 bases.

The J gene is TRBJ2-3, the V gene TRBV3-1 (or the pseudogene TRBV3-2); 12 bases align to TRBD2. After removal of 7 bases from V and 3 bases from J, the junction contained 8 bases not matched to a gene. This CDR3 has 16 amino acids. Germline CDR1 LGHDT, CDR2 YNNKEL (reference sequence). The CDR3 spells CASTHLAGGPTDTQYF. CDR3 DNA sequence: TGTGCCAGCACCCATCTAGCGGGAGGGCCGACAGATACGCAGTATTTT.

This chain links TRBV14 with TRBJ2-1; D is perhaps TRBD2 (7 bases). The CDR3 is made up of 17 amino acids. Germline V gene lookup returns CDR1 SGHDN and CDR2 FVKESK. The germline V and J ends were trimmed by 3 bases and 2 bases, with 17 bases remaining between them. CDR3 region: CASSHQRGAVTYNEQFF. In DNA, the CDR3 is TGTGCCAGCAGCCACCAACGGGGGGCTGTCACCTACAATGAGCAGTTCTTC.

Concerning this clone itself: The same CDR3 also results from other DNA sequences found in this sample. The V and J genes are TRBV18 and TRBJ2-7, with 7 nucleotides matching TRBD1. The CDR3 sequence is 14 residues long. The germline CDR1 and CDR2 sequences are KGHSH and LQKENI. Trimming removed 3 bases from V and 0 bases from J; junction bases left unmatched: 2. The CDR3 is CASSPRDSSYEQYF. For the CDR3, the DNA is TGTGCCAGCTCACCTAGGGACAGCTCCTACGAGCAGTACTTC.

V is TRBV6-1 and J is TRBJ2-7; maybe TRBD2 (6 bases). The germline V gene encodes CDR1 MNHNS and CDR2 SASEGT. The V gene lost 2 bases and the J gene lost 4 bases, with 12 bases spanning the gap. CDR3 size: 14 residues. The CDR3: CASSEMAGPYEQYF. CDR3 coding DNA: TGTGCCAGCAGTGAAATGGCGGGACCTTACGAGCAGTACTTC.

This clone was seen a single time. This chain joins TRBV7-6 and TRBJ1-1, with 7 positions matching TRBD1. This CDR3 is 16 amino acids long. Germline values: CDR1 SGHVS, CDR2 FNYEAQ. With V trimmed by 1 base and J by 0 bases, 5 bases remained unmatched. The chain's CDR3 is CASSLGDRSLNTEAFF. DNA for the CDR3: TGTGCCAGCAGCTTAGGGGACAGAAGTTTGAACACTGAAGCTTTCTTT. The variable domain in full, completed from reference TRBV7-6 and TRBJ1-1, reads GAGVSQSPRYKVTKRGQDVALRCDPISGHVSLYWYRQALGQGPEFLTYFNYEAQQDKSGLPNDRFSAERPEGSISTLTIQRTEQRDSAMYRCASSLGDRSLNTEAFFGQGTRLTVV.

This sequence joins TRBV28 and TRBJ2-3; 10 positions agree with TRBD2. Unmatched junction bases numbered 3, after V lost 6 bases and J lost 0 bases. This CDR3 is 15 amino acids long. Per germline, CDR1 MDHEN and CDR2 SYDVKM. CDR3 sequence reads: CASSRTSGSTDTQYF. The CDR3 DNA reads as TGTGCCAGCAGCCGGACTAGCGGTAGCACAGATACGCAGTATTTT.

V and J are TRBV27 and TRBJ1-1; 7 nucleotides agree with TRBD1. The CDR3 runs 15 residues. The germline V gene has CDR1 MNHEY and CDR2 SMNVEV (reference sequence). Losses at the gene ends were 5 bases for V and 5 bases for J; bases not matched to a gene: 11. CDR3 sequence reads: CASSHRQGRGTEAFF. The CDR3 DNA reads as TGTGCCAGCAGTCACCGACAGGGTAGGGGGACTGAAGCTTTCTTT.

CDR3 DNA: TGTGCCAGCAGCTTGTTGTTAGGGGTAAGCATGAACACTGAAGCTTTCTTT. This gives the protein CASSLLLGVSMNTEAFF. This sequence joins TRBV5-6 and TRBJ1-1, with TRBD1 as a possible D gene (5 bases). The CDR3 has 17 residues. The germline gives CDR1 SGHDT, CDR2 YYEEEE. Trimming removed 1 base from V and 0 bases from J, with 16 bases in between. The full variable domain, its missing parts supplied by reference TRBV5-6 and TRBJ1-1, is DAGVTQSPTHLIKTRGQQVTLRCSPKSGHDTVSWYQQALGQGPQFIFQYYEEEERQRGNFPDRFSGHQFPNYSSELNVNALLLGDSALYLCASSLLLGVSMNTEAFFGQGTRLTVV.